Sequencing of this T cell receptor (beta chain) was carried out in a study of CD8 T cells in Susac syndrome. Stable or active relapsing-remitting multiple sclerosis, untreated and meeting revised McDonald criteria, defined the controls. This CDR3 is 15 amino acids long. V gave up 4 bases and J gave up 2 bases, with 12 bases separating them. Looked up from germline, CDR1 is MNHEY and CDR2 is SMNVEV (reference sequence). The RNA, about 0.5 to 1 ug, was put through reverse transcription using random hexamers. From the immunoSEQ multiplex PCR reads, TCRdb called clonotypes with MiXCR, one entry per CDR3 protein. The sample yields about 73,000 distinct CDR3 sequences, around 96% seen once.

The sequence was obtained from a human donor with multiple sclerosis. Specimen: CD8+ T cells from PBMCs. This chain connects TRBV27 to TRBJ2-1; D remains unclear. The CDR3 region has the DNA TGTGCCAGCAGTTCCGTGAGAACCCCCTACAATGAGCAGTTCTTC. It specifies CASSSVRTPYNEQFF.